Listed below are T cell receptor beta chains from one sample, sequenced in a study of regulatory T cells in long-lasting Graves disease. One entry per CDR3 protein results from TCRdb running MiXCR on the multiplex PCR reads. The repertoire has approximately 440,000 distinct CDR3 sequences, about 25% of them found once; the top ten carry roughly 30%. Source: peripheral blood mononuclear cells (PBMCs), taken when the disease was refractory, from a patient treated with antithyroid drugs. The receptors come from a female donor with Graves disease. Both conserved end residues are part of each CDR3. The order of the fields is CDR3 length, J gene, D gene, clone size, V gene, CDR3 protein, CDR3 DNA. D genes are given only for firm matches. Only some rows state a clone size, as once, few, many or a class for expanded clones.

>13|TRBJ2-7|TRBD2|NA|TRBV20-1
CSAPAGVGYEQYF
TGCAGTGCCCCAGCGGGAGTAGGGTACGAGCAGTACTTC
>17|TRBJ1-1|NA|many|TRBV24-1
CATSVLRQGHMNTEAFF
TGTGCCACCAGTGTATTGCGGCAGGGCCACATGAACACTGAAGCTTTCTTT
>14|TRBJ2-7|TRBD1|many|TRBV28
CASMGTGGPYEQYF
TGTGCCAGCATGGGAACAGGGGGTCCTTACGAGCAGTACTTC
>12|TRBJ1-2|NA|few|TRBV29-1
CSVGGADYGYTF
TGCAGCGTGGGGGGGGCGGACTATGGCTACACCTTC
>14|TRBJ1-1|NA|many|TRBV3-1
CASSPSTVATEAFF
TGTGCCAGCAGCCCGTCGACGGTGGCCACTGAAGCTTTCTTT
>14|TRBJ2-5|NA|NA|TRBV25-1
CASSEGYREETQYF
TGTGCCAGCAGTGAAGGTTACAGGGAAGAGACCCAGTACTTC
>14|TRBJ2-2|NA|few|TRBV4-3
CASSHVENTGELFF
TGCGCCAGCAGCCATGTAGAAAACACCGGGGAGCTGTTTTTT
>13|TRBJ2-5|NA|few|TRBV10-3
CAISERLAETQYF
TGTGCCATCAGTGAGAGGTTAGCTGAGACCCAGTACTTC
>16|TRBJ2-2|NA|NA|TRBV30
CAWSTGGTGHTGELFF
TGTGCCTGGTCTACGGGGGGGACAGGGCACACCGGGGAGCTGTTTTTT
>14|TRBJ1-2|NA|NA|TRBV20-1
CSARVVKGVGGYTF
TGCAGTGCTAGAGTAGTTAAGGGGGTAGGCGGCTACACCTTC
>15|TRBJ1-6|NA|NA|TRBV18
CASSPPGRNNSPLHF
TGTGCCAGCTCACCACCGGGACGAAATAATTCACCCCTCCACTTT
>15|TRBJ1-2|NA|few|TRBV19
CASSHRRDGYYGYTF
TGTGCCAGTAGTCATCGTCGGGACGGCTACTATGGCTACACCTTC
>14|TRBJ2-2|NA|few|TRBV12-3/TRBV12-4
CASSLAVGAGELFF
TGTGCCAGCAGTTTAGCTGTGGGCGCCGGGGAGCTGTTTTTT
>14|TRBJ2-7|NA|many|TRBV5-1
CASSLDLQGNEQYF
TGCGCCAGCAGCTTGGATCTACAGGGCAACGAGCAGTACTTC
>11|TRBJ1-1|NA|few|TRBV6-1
CASNFYTEAFF
TGTGCCAGCAACTTTTACACTGAAGCTTTCTTT
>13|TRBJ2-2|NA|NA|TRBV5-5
CASSPRSAGELFF
TGTGCCAGCAGCCCGCGTTCGGCCGGGGAGCTGTTTTTT
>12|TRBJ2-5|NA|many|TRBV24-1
CATSRDQETQYF
TGTGCCACCAGTCGGGACCAAGAGACCCAGTACTTC
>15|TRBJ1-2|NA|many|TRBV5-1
CASSLDGQTNYGYTF
TGCGCCAGCAGCCTTGATGGCCAGACTAACTATGGCTACACCTTC
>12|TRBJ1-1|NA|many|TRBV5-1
CASSFSDTEAFF
TGCGCCAGCAGCTTTAGTGACACTGAAGCTTTCTTT
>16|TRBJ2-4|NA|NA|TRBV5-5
CASSVGHGIAKNIQYF
TGTGCCAGCAGCGTGGGACATGGGATAGCCAAAAACATTCAGTACTTC
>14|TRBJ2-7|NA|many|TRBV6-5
CASSYSMDTYEQYF
TGTGCCAGCAGTTACTCGATGGATACCTACGAGCAGTACTTC
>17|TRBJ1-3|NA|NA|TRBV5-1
CASNFGGSVTSGNTIYF
TGCGCCAGCAACTTTGGGGGAAGCGTTACCTCTGGAAACACCATATATTTT
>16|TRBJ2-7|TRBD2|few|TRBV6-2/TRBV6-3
CASSRGTSGRLREQYF
TGTGCCAGCAGCCGCGGGACTAGCGGGAGGCTTCGAGAGCAGTACTTC
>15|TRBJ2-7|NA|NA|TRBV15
CATSRDFAGTYEQYF
TGTGCCACCAGCAGAGATTTCGCAGGGACCTACGAGCAGTACTTC